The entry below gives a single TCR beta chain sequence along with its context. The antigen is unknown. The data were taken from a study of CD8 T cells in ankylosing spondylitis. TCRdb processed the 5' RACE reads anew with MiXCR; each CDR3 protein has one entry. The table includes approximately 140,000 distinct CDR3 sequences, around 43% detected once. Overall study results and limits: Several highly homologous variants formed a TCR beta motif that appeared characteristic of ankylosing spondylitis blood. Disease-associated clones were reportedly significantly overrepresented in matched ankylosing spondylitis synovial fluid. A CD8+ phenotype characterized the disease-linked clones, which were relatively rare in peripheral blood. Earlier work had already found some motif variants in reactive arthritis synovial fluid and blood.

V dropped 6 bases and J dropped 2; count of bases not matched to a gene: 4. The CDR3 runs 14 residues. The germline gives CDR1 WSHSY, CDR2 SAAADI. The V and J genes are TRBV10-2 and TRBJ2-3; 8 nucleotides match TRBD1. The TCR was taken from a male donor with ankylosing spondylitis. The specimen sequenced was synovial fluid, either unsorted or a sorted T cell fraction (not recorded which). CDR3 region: CASSWDRYTDTQYF. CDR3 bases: TGCGCCAGCAGCTGGGACAGGTACACAGATACGCAGTATTTT.